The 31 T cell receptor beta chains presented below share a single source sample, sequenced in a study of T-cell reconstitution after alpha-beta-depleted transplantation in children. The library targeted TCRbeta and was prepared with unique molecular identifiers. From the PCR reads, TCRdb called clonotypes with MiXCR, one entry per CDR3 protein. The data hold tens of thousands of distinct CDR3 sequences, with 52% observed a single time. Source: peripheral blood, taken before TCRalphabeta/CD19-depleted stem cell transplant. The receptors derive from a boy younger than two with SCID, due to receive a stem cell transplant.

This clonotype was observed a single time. CDR3 in DNA: TGCGCCAGCAGCCAAGGACTAGCGGGGGGCAGAAACTACGAGCAGTACTTC. Its protein is CASSQGLAGGRNYEQYF. The rearrangement joins TRBV4-3 to TRBJ2-7; 13 nucleotides match TRBD2. This CDR3 region has 17 residues. Germline-derived CDR1 and CDR2 are LGHNA and YSLEER. Unmatched junction bases numbered 6, after V lost 1 base and J lost 3 bases.

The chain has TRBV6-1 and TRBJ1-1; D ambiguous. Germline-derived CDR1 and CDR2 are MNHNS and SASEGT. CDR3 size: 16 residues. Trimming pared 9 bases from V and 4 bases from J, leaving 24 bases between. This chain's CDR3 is CASSSGPLVGRTEAFF. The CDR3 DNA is TGTGCCAGTTCCTCCGGGCCCCTGGTAGGTCGCACTGAAGCTTTCTTT.

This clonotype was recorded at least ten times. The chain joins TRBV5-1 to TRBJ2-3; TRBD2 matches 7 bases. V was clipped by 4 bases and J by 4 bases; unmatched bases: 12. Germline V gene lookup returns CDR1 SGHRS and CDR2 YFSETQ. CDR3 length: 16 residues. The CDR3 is CASSGVIGAGADTQYF. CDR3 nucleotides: TGCGCCAGCAGCGGCGTTATCGGCGCGGGGGCAGATACGCAGTATTTT. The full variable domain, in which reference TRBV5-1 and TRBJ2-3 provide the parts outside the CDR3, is KAGVTQTPRYLIKTRGQQVTLSCSPISGHRSVSWYQQTPGQGLQFLFEYFSETQRNKGNFPGRFSGRQFSNSRSEMNVSTLELGDSALYLCASSGVIGAGADTQYFGPGTRLTVL.

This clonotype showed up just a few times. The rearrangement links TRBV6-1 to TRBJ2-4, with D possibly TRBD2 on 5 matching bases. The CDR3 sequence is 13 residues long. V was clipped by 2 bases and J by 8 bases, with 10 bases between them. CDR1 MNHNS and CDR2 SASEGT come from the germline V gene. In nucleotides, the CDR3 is TGTGCCAGCAGTGAAATCAAGGGAGACATTCAGTACTTC. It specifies CASSEIKGDIQYF.

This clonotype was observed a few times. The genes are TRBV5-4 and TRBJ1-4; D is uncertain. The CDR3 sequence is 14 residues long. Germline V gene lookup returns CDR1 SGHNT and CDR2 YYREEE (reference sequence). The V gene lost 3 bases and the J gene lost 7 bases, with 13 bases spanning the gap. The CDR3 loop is CASSYSGSGEKLFF. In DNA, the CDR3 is TGTGCCAGCAGCTATTCGGGTTCTGGTGAAAAACTGTTTTTT.

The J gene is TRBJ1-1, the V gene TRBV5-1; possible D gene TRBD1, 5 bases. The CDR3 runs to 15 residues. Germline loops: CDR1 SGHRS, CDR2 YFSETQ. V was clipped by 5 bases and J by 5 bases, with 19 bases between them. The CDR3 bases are TGCGCCAGCAGTTTTGGGGCGGGCTCGGGGACTGAAGCTTTCTTT. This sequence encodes CASSFGAGSGTEAFF.

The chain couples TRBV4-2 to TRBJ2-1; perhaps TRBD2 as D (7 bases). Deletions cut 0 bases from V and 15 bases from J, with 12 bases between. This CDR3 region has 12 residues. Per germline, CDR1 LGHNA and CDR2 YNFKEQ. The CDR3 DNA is TGTGCCAGCAGCCAAGATGGGGGGGCGGGGTTCTTC. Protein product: CASSQDGGAGFF.

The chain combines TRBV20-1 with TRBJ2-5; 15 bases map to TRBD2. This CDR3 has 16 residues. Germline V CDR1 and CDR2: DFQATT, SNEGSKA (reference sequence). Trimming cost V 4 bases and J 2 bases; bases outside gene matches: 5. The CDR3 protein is CSAIGTSGGSQETQYF. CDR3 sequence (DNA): TGCAGTGCTATTGGGACTAGCGGGGGGTCTCAAGAGACCCAGTACTTC.

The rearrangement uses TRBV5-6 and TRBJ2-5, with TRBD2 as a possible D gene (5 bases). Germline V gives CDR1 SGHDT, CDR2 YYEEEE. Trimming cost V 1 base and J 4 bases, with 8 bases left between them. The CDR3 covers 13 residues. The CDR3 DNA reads TGTGCCAGCAGCTTGAAAGGGAGAGAGACCCAGTACTTC. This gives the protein CASSLKGRETQYF.

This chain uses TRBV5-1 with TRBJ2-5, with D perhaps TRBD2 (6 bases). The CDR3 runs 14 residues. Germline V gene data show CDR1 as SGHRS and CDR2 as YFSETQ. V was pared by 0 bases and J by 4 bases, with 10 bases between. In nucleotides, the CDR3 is TGCGCCAGCAGCTTGGCTCGGGGAGGAGAGACCCAGTACTTC. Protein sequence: CASSLARGGETQYF. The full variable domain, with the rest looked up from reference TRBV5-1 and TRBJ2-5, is KAGVTQTPRYLIKTRGQQVTLSCSPISGHRSVSWYQQTPGQGLQFLFEYFSETQRNKGNFPGRFSGRQFSNSRSEMNVSTLELGDSALYLCASSLARGGETQYFGPGTRLLVL.

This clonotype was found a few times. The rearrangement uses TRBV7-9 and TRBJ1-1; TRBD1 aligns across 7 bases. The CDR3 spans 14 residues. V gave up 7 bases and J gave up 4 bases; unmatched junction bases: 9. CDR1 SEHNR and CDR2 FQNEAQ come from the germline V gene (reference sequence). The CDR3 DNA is TGTGCCAGCATCCTTCAGGGGGTCGCCACTGAAGCTTTCTTT. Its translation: CASILQGVATEAFF.

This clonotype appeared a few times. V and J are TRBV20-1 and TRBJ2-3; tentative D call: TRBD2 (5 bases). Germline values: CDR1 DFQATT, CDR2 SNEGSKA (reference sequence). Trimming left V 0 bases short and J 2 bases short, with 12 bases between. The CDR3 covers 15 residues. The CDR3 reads CSARDPAGYTDTQYF. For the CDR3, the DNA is TGCAGTGCTAGAGATCCGGCGGGCTACACAGATACGCAGTATTTT.

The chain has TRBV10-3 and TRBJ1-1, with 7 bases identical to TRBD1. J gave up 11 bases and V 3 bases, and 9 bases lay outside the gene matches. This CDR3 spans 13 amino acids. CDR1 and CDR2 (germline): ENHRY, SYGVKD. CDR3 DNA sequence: TGTGCCATCAGTGAAACAGGGGATCCTCAGGCTTTCTTT. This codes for CAISETGDPQAFF.

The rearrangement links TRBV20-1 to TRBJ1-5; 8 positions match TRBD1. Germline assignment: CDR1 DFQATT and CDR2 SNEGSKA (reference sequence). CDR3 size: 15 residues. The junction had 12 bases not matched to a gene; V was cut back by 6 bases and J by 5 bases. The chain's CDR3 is CSARSLGQGYQPQHF. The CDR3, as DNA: TGCAGTGCCCGAAGCCTCGGACAGGGTTATCAGCCCCAGCATTTT.

CDR3 sequence: CASSRSVGGKTDTQYF. The CDR3 DNA reads TGTGCCAGCAGCCGGAGCGTCGGGGGGAAGACAGATACGCAGTATTTT. The genes are TRBV7-9 and TRBJ2-3, with 7 bases identical to TRBD2. After removal of 5 bases from V and 3 bases from J, the junction contained 11 bases not matched to a gene. This CDR3 is built from 16 residues. Germline V gene data show CDR1 as SEHNR and CDR2 as FQNEAQ (reference sequence).

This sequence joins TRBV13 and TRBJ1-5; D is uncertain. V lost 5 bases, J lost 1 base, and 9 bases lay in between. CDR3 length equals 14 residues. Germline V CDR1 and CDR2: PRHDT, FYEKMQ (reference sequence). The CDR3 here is CASSAGMSNQPQHF. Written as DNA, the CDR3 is TGTGCCAGCAGCGCAGGCATGAGCAATCAGCCCCAGCATTTT. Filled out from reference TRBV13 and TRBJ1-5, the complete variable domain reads AAGVIQSPRHLIKEKRETATLKCYPIPRHDTVYWYQQGPGQDPQFLISFYEKMQSDKGSIPDRFSAQQFSDYHSELNMSSLELGDSALYFCASSAGMSNQPQHFGDGTRLSIL.

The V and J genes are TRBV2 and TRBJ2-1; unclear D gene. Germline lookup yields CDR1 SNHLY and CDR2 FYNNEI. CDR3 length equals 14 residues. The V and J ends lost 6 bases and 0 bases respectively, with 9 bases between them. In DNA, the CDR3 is TGTGCCAGCAGGGCCCTCATCTCCTACAATGAGCAGTTCTTC. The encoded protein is CASRALISYNEQFF.

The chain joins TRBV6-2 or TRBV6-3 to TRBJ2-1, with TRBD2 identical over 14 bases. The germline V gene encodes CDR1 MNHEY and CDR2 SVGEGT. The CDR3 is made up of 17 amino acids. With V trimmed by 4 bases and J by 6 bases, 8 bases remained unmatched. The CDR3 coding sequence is TGTGCCAGCAGTTTCCGACTAGCGGGGGGGAGTCGCAATGAGCAGTTCTTC. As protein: CASSFRLAGGSRNEQFF.

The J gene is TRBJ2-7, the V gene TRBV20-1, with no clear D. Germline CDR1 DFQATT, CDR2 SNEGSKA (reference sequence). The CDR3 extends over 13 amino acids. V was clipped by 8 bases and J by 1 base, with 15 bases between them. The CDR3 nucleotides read TGCAGTTCCCACAATCGTCTTTCCTACGAGCAGTACTTC. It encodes CSSHNRLSYEQYF.

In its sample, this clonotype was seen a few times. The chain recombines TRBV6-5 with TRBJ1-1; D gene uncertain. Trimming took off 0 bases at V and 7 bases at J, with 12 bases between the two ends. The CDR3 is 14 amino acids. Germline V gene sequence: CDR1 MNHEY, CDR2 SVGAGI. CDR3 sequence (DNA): TGTGCCAGCAGTTACTCCGAGGGTAGCGGTGAAGCTTTCTTT. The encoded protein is CASSYSEGSGEAFF.

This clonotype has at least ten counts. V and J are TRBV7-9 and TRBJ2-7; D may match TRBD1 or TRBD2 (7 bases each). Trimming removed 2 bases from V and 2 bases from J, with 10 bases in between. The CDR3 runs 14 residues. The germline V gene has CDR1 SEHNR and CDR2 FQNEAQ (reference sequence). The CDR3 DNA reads TGTGCCAGCAGCTTATCAGGGGGGGCCTACGAGCAGTACTTC. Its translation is CASSLSGGAYEQYF. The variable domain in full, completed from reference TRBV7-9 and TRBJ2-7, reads DTGVSQNPRHKITKRGQNVTFRCDPISEHNRLYWYRQTLGQGPEFLTYFQNEAQLEKSRLLSDRFSAERPKGSFSTLEIQRTEQGDSAMYLCASSLSGGAYEQYFGPGTRLTVT.

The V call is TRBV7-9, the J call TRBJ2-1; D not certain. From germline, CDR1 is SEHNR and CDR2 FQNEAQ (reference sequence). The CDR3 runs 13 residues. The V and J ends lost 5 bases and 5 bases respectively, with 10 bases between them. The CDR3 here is CASSLPADNEQFF. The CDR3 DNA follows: TGTGCCAGCAGCCTCCCGGCGGACAATGAGCAGTTCTTC.

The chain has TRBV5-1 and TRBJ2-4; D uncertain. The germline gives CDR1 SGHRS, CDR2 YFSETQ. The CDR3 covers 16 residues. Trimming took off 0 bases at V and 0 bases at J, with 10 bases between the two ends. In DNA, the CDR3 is TGCGCCAGCAGCTTGGAGCCCGCCCTAGCCAAAAACATTCAGTACTTC. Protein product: CASSLEPALAKNIQYF. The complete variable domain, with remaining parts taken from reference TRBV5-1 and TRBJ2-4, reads KAGVTQTPRYLIKTRGQQVTLSCSPISGHRSVSWYQQTPGQGLQFLFEYFSETQRNKGNFPGRFSGRQFSNSRSEMNVSTLELGDSALYLCASSLEPALAKNIQYFGAGTRLSVL.

As DNA, the CDR3 is TGTGCCAGCGAACCTCTTTCTAGCGGGGGCAGGGAGACCCAGTACTTC. Its protein is CASEPLSSGGRETQYF. The V gene is TRBV6-2 or TRBV6-3, the J gene TRBJ2-5, with 10 bases that match TRBD2. With V trimmed by 8 bases and J by 5 bases, 14 bases remained unmatched. Germline CDR1 reads MNHEY; CDR2 reads SVGEGT. The CDR3 length is 16 residues.

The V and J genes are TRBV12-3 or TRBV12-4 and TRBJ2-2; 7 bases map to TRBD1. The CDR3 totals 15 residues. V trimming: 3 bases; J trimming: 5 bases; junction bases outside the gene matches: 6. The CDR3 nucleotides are TGTGCCAGCAGTTTTTCCGGGACAGCGACCGGGGAGCTGTTTTTT. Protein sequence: CASSFSGTATGELFF.

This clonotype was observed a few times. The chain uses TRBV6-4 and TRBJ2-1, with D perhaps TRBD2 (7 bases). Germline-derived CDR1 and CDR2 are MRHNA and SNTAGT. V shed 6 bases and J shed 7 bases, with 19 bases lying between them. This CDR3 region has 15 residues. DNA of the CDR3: TGTGCCAGCAGAAGGGATCAGGGGAGGGGGAATGAGCAGTTCTTC. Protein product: CASRRDQGRGNEQFF.

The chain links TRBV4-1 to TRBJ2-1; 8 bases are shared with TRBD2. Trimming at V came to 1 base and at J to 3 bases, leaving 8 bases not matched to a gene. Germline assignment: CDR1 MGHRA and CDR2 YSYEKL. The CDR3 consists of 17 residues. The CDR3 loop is CASSQGPGGGSYNEQFF. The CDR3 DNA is TGCGCCAGCAGCCAAGGGCCGGGGGGGGGTAGCTACAATGAGCAGTTCTTC.

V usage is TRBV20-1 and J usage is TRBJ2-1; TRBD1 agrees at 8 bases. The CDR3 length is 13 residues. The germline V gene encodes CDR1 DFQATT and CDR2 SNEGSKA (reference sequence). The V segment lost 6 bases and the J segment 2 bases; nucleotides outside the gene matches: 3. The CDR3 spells CSARTGTYNEQFF. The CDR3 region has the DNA TGCAGTGCCCGGACAGGGACCTACAATGAGCAGTTCTTC.

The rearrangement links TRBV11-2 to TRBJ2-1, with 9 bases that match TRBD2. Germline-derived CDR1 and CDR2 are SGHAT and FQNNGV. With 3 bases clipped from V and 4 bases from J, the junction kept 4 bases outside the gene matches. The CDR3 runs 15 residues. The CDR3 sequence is CASSFGLAGYNEQFF. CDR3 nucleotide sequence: TGTGCCAGCAGCTTTGGGCTAGCGGGGTACAATGAGCAGTTCTTC.

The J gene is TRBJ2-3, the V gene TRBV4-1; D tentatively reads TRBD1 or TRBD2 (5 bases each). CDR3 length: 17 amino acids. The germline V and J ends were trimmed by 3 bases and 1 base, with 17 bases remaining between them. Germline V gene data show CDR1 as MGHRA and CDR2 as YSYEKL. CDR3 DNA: TGCGCCAGCAGCCAGCGCCCCGGGGTAGGGGGCACAGATACGCAGTATTTT. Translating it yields CASSQRPGVGGTDTQYF.

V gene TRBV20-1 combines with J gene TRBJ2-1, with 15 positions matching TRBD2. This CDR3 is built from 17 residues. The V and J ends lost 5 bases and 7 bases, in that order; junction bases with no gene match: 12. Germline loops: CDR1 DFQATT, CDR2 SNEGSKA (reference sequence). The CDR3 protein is CSAGPNRGLAGGNEQFF. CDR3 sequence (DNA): TGCAGTGCTGGTCCGAACCGGGGACTAGCGGGGGGAAATGAGCAGTTCTTC.